The 2 T cell receptor beta chains listed next were all sequenced from one sample in a study of blood T cell repertoires in COVID-19. Clones were sequenced by immunoSEQ multiplex PCR, and TCRdb holds only the in-frame ones, with some missing. The table lists approximately 220,000 clones, 83% of them singletons. The specimen sequenced was peripheral blood. Receptor source: a woman in her 50s with acute or convalescent COVID-19.

The rearrangement uses TRBV5-1 and TRBJ2-1, with 8 bases aligning to TRBD1. The germline V gene has CDR1 SGHRS and CDR2 YFSETQ. The junction had 17 bases not matched to a gene; V was cut back by 0 bases and J by 3 bases. This CDR3 has 20 residues. The CDR3 loop is CASSLEADRVPFVSYNEQFF. The CDR3 nucleotides read TGCGCCAGCAGCTTGGAGGCGGACAGGGTTCCCTTCGTCAGCTACAATGAGCAGTTCTTC.

The V call is TRBV28, the J call TRBJ1-1; 8 nucleotides line up with TRBD1. J gave up 3 bases and V 4 bases, and 7 bases lay outside the gene matches. CDR1 and CDR2 (germline): MDHEN, SYDVKM. The CDR3 has 15 residues. Here the CDR3 DNA reads TGTGCCAGCAGTTCCGGTGGGACAGGTGACACTGAAGCTTTCTTT. It is translated as CASSSGGTGDTEAFF.